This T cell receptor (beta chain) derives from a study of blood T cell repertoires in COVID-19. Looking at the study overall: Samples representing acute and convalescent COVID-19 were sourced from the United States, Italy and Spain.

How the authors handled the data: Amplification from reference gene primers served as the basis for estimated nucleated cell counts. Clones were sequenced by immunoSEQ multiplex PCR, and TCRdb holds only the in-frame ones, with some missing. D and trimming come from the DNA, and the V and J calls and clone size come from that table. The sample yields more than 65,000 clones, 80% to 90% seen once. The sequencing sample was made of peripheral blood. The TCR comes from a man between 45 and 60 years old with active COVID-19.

The CDR3 sequence: CASSLVLQGSYNSPLHF. The CDR3 nucleotides are TGTGCCAGCAGCTTAGTTTTACAGGGCTCCTATAATTCACCCCTCCACTTT. The chain couples TRBV7-9 to TRBJ1-6, with D perhaps TRBD1 (6 bases). This CDR3 spans 17 amino acids. Between the trimmed V and J ends, which lost 1 base and 0 bases, there was a span of 10 bases. The germline V gene encodes CDR1 SEHNR and CDR2 FQNEAQ (reference sequence). Supplemented by reference TRBV7-9 and TRBJ1-6, the full variable domain reads DTGVSQNPRHKITKRGQNVTFRCDPISEHNRLYWYRQTLGQGPEFLTYFQNEAQLEKSRLLSDRFSAERPKGSFSTLEIQRTEQGDSAMYLCASSLVLQGSYNSPLHFGNGTRLTVT.